Each of the 22 T cell receptor beta chains below was sequenced from the same sample in a study of T cell changes during pregnancy in multiple sclerosis. TCRdb's table, derived via immunoSEQ multiplex PCR, lists solely in-frame clones and lacks some. The sample includes 30,000 to 40,000 clones, 90% of them seen just once. The sequenced sample was CD4+ T cells from peripheral blood mononuclear cells, obtained in the second trimester of pregnancy. Receptors originate from a female donor with multiple sclerosis, enrolled in a pregnancy study.

V gene TRBV5-1 combines with J gene TRBJ2-5; 8 positions agree with TRBD2. The CDR3 is 13 residues long. The junction had 5 bases not matched to a gene; V was cut back by 7 bases and J by 3 bases. The V gene's germline CDR1 is SGHRS and CDR2 YFSETQ. CDR3 bases: TGCGCCAGCTCCACTAGCGGAGAAGAGACCCAGTACTTC. It codes for CASSTSGEETQYF. Full variable domain (rest looked up from reference TRBV5-1 and TRBJ2-5): KAGVTQTPRYLIKTRGQQVTLSCSPISGHRSVSWYQQTPGQGLQFLFEYFSETQRNKGNFPGRFSGRQFSNSRSEMNVSTLELGDSALYLCASSTSGEETQYFGPGTRLLVL.

This rearrangement joins TRBV25-1 to TRBJ2-2; 8 bases line up with TRBD2. Looked up from germline, CDR1 is MGHDK and CDR2 is SYGVNS. CDR3 size: 16 residues. The junction had 5 bases not matched to a gene; V was cut back by 1 base and J by 4 bases. The CDR3 here is CASSEFSGSPTGELFF. CDR3 sequence (DNA): TGTGCCAGCAGTGAATTCAGCGGGAGTCCCACCGGGGAGCTGTTTTTT.

The V gene is TRBV27, the J gene TRBJ2-3, with a tentative D call TRBD2 (6 bases). Looked up from germline, CDR1 is MNHEY and CDR2 is SMNVEV (reference sequence). The CDR3 runs to 16 residues. V was trimmed by 7 bases and J by 3 bases, leaving 20 bases between them. This CDR3 reads CASMGMGLRGTDTQYF. The CDR3 DNA follows: TGTGCCAGCATGGGTATGGGACTTCGGGGAACAGATACGCAGTATTTT.

The gene calls are TRBV5-6 and TRBJ1-1; the match to TRBD1 covers 7 bases. Germline lookup yields CDR1 SGHDT and CDR2 YYEEEE. The trim removed 6 bases at V and 2 bases at J, leaving 13 bases unmatched. This CDR3 is built from 16 residues. CDR3 sequence reads: CASTGYGQATNTEAFF. DNA for the CDR3: TGTGCCAGCACCGGTTACGGACAGGCAACAAACACTGAAGCTTTCTTT. Using reference TRBV5-6 and TRBJ1-1 for the parts outside the CDR3, the full variable domain is DAGVTQSPTHLIKTRGQQVTLRCSPKSGHDTVSWYQQALGQGPQFIFQYYEEEERQRGNFPDRFSGHQFPNYSSELNVNALLLGDSALYLCASTGYGQATNTEAFFGQGTRLTVV.

This rearrangement joins TRBV5-4 to TRBJ1-3; weak D call: TRBD1 (6 bases). Deletions cut 0 bases from V and 3 bases from J, with 16 bases between. CDR3 size: 17 residues. Per the germline V gene, CDR1 is SGHNT and CDR2 is YYREEE (reference sequence). CDR3 bases: TGTGCCAGCAGCTTGGCGATTGGCAGGGGAAGTGGAAACACCATATATTTT. This translates into CASSLAIGRGSGNTIYF.

In this sample, this clone turned up once. The chain is built from TRBV6-5 and TRBJ1-2, with 8 bases that match TRBD1. CDR3 size: 15 residues. V shed 6 bases, J shed 8 bases, and the junction held 14 bases outside the gene matches. Germline assignment: CDR1 MNHEY and CDR2 SVGAGI. CDR3 DNA sequence: TGTGCCAGCAGAAAGGAAAGGCGGACAGGGAGCGGCTACACCTTC. Residues: CASRKERRTGSGYTF.

This clone has only a few counts. The V call is TRBV4-3, the J call TRBJ2-4; no clear D gene. The V gene's germline CDR1 is LGHNA and CDR2 YSLEER. The ends were cut back, 2 bases at V and 0 bases at J, with 17 bases in the middle. The CDR3 has 18 amino acids. The CDR3 protein is CASSQRLDALLAKNIQYF. CDR3 DNA sequence: TGCGCCAGCAGCCAAAGGCTCGACGCACTACTAGCCAAAAACATTCAGTACTTC.

The rearrangement joins TRBV14 to TRBJ2-1; the match to TRBD2 covers 7 bases. The CDR3 has 17 residues. V shed 1 base, J shed 2 bases, and the junction held 8 bases outside the gene matches. From germline, CDR1 is SGHDN and CDR2 FVKESK. Here the CDR3 DNA reads TGTGCCAGCAGCCAAGCTGTAGCGGGTCGAACCTACAATGAGCAGTTCTTC. It translates to CASSQAVAGRTYNEQFF. The full variable domain, in which reference TRBV14 and TRBJ2-1 provide the parts outside the CDR3, is EAGVTQFPSHSVIEKGQTVTLRCDPISGHDNLYWYRRVMGKEIKFLLHFVKESKQDESGMPNNRFLAERTGGTYSTLKVQPAELEDSGVYFCASSQAVAGRTYNEQFFGPGTRLTVL.

The V call is TRBV7-2, the J call TRBJ2-1; perhaps TRBD1 as D (5 bases). CDR1 is SGHTA and CDR2 is FQGNSA in the germline V gene. The germline V and J ends were trimmed by 3 bases and 4 bases, with 10 bases remaining between them. This CDR3 is built from 14 residues. CDR3 residues: CASSLGQGYNEQFF. In nucleotides, the CDR3 is TGTGCCAGCAGCTTGGGTCAGGGATACAATGAGCAGTTCTTC.

This clone has a handful of counts. The J gene is TRBJ1-1, the V gene TRBV11-2, with D hard to call. This CDR3 spans 13 amino acids. Germline-derived CDR1 and CDR2 are SGHAT and FQNNGV. The ends were cut back, 6 bases at V and 0 bases at J, with 8 bases in the middle. CDR3 coding DNA: TGTGCCAGCAGTCTAATCTTGAACACTGAAGCTTTCTTT. It yields the protein CASSLILNTEAFF.

This chain uses TRBV5-8 with TRBJ1-1; TRBD1 matches 8 bases. The length of the CDR3 is 15 residues. V lost 5 bases, J lost 1 base, and 7 bases stayed unmatched. Germline CDR1 and CDR2: SGHTS and YDEGEE. This chain's CDR3 is CASRADRVGNTEAFF. The CDR3 DNA sequence: TGTGCCAGCAGGGCGGACAGGGTGGGGAACACTGAAGCTTTCTTT.

V and J are TRBV7-2 and TRBJ2-7, with a possible D match to TRBD2 (5 bases). CDR1 and CDR2 (germline): SGHTA, FQGNSA. V shed 1 base and J shed 5 bases, with 12 bases lying between them. The length of the CDR3 is 14 residues. The DNA of the CDR3 is TGTGCCAGCAGCTTAGTGTCCGGGATAAACGAGCAGTACTTC. It yields the protein CASSLVSGINEQYF.

The chain has TRBV7-3 and TRBJ2-3; 7 bases align to TRBD2. Germline V gene sequence: CDR1 SGHTA, CDR2 FQGTGA. J lost 4 bases, V lost 4 bases, and 8 bases had no gene match. This CDR3 contains 15 residues. This CDR3 reads CASSSDGGRADTQYF. The CDR3 DNA follows: TGTGCCAGCAGCTCAGATGGAGGGAGGGCAGATACGCAGTATTTT.

The CDR3 sequence: CASSARESLRNEQFF. The CDR3 DNA reads TGTGCCAGCAGCGCGCGGGAGTCCCTGAGGAATGAGCAGTTCTTC. The chain uses TRBV9 and TRBJ2-1; TRBD2 aligns across 7 bases. Germline V gives CDR1 SGDLS, CDR2 YYNGEE. CDR3 length equals 15 residues. The ends lost 3 bases at V and 7 bases at J; junction bases unmatched: 10.

The chain combines TRBV9 with TRBJ2-1, with a tentative D call TRBD2 (6 bases). CDR1 is SGDLS and CDR2 is YYNGEE in the germline V gene. The CDR3 runs to 15 residues. Trimming removed 2 bases at V and 6 bases at J, with 15 bases between. CDR3 loop: CASSVGSGSSNEQFF. The CDR3 region has the DNA TGTGCCAGCAGCGTGGGAAGCGGGTCTTCCAATGAGCAGTTCTTC.

This chain connects TRBV10-3 to TRBJ2-1; 15 nucleotides agree with TRBD2. The CDR3 is 18 residues long. Germline V gene lookup returns CDR1 ENHRY and CDR2 SYGVKD. With 8 bases clipped from V and 4 bases from J, the junction kept 12 bases outside the gene matches. CDR3 DNA: TGTGCCATCGATTCCGGGACTAGCGGGAGGTCGAGTTACAATGAGCAGTTCTTC. Translation gives CAIDSGTSGRSSYNEQFF.

The V and J genes are TRBV2 and TRBJ1-1; D unclear. The CDR3 has 14 residues. Germline CDR1 and CDR2: SNHLY and FYNNEI. Trimming took off 8 bases at V and 0 bases at J, with 13 bases between the two ends. The CDR3 DNA follows: TGTGCCAGCTTGGACTCCCCCATGAACACTGAAGCTTTCTTT. Translating it yields CASLDSPMNTEAFF.

The rearrangement links TRBV7-2 to TRBJ1-5, with 7 bases that match TRBD1. CDR3 size: 14 residues. Germline CDR1 and CDR2: SGHTA and FQGNSA. The V and J ends lost 4 bases and 0 bases, in that order; junction bases with no gene match: 0. Here the CDR3 reads CASSWTGSNQPQHF. The DNA for the CDR3 is TGTGCCAGCAGCTGGACAGGTAGCAATCAGCCCCAGCATTTT.

The CDR3 DNA reads TGTGCCAGCAGCCAAGTTGGGACTAGCGCCTTAAGCACAGATACGCAGTATTTT. As protein: CASSQVGTSALSTDTQYF. V is TRBV4-2 and J is TRBJ2-3; 10 positions match TRBD2. This CDR3 contains 18 residues. CDR1 is LGHNA and CDR2 is YNFKEQ in the germline V gene. The V and J ends lost 1 base and 0 bases, in that order; junction bases with no gene match: 7.

J is TRBJ1-2 and V is TRBV5-1, with 7 bases that match TRBD1. CDR1 is SGHRS, CDR2 YFSETQ, per germline. J was trimmed by 7 bases and V by 4 bases; bases with no gene match: 16. There are 16 residues in the CDR3. CDR3 nucleotide sequence: TGCGCCAGCAGCAAGAACCTAATACAGGGGTCCGCTGGCTACACCTTC. It codes for CASSKNLIQGSAGYTF.

In the case of this clone: This specimen includes other DNA sequences encoding the same CDR3. The genes are TRBV19 and TRBJ1-3; D is unresolved. Trimming left V 3 bases short and J 2 bases short, with 11 bases between. In germline, CDR1 is LNHDA, CDR2 SQIVND (reference sequence). The CDR3 contains 15 residues. CDR3 DNA sequence: TGTGCCAGTAGTATCCGTACGGGGACTGGAAACACCATATATTTT. It specifies CASSIRTGTGNTIYF.

The gene calls are TRBV6-1 and TRBJ2-7; TRBD2 is a possible D gene (6 bases). Trimming shortened V by 8 bases and J by 3 bases, and 14 bases separated the two germline ends. Per germline, CDR1 MNHNS and CDR2 SASEGT. This CDR3 spans 13 amino acids. In nucleotides, the CDR3 is TGTGCCAGCCAGCGACTAGATTTCTACGAGCAGTACTTC. It encodes CASQRLDFYEQYF.